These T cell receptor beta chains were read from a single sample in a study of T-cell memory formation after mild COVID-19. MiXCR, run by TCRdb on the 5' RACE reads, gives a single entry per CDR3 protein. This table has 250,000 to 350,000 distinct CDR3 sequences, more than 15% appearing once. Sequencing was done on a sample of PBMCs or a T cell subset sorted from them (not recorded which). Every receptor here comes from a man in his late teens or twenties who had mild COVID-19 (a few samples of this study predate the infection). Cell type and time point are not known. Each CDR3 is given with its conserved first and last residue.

CDR3aa: CASKQGLSHEQYF
v_gene: TRBV25-1

CDR3aa: CASSSPGRPEETQYF
v_gene: TRBV5-1

CDR3aa: CSARSTGGDEQFF
v_gene: TRBV20-1

CDR3aa: CASSPNWVTQYF
v_gene: TRBV28

CDR3aa: CASSHRTSWSTDTQYF
v_gene: TRBV27

CDR3aa: CASRSQGAGYGYTF
v_gene: TRBV6-2/TRBV6-3

CDR3aa: CASSPVIPYEQYF
v_gene: TRBV7-2

CDR3aa: CASSLLSGYTF
v_gene: TRBV2

CDR3aa: CASSRGTDTQYF
v_gene: TRBV7-6

CDR3aa: CASSMTSLPDTQYF
v_gene: TRBV7-2

CDR3aa: CASNLLAGGRDTQYF
v_gene: TRBV6-5

CDR3aa: CSAPRGADTQYF
v_gene: TRBV20-1

CDR3aa: CASSGGGRQETQYF
v_gene: TRBV7-2

CDR3aa: CASSLDRGTGETQYF
v_gene: TRBV7-2

CDR3aa: CSVEGIHNEQFF
v_gene: TRBV29-1

CDR3aa: CASSQVGQGSETQYF
v_gene: TRBV4-3

CDR3aa: CASGHIYRGHDGYTF
v_gene: TRBV27

CDR3aa: CASSRTGAYEQYF
v_gene: TRBV6-5

CDR3aa: CASSYSGRVETQYF
v_gene: TRBV6-5

CDR3aa: CASSYRAGGELSDGYTF
v_gene: TRBV6-5

CDR3aa: CASSQVPGTTGEQFF
v_gene: TRBV4-1

CDR3aa: CASSLSLAGQETQYF
v_gene: TRBV5-1

CDR3aa: CASSRPGTENTEAFF
v_gene: TRBV4-1

CDR3aa: CASATQGASNNEQFF
v_gene: TRBV5-1

CDR3aa: CATSDWESRDTQYF
v_gene: TRBV24-1

CDR3aa: CASSQATGREKLFF
v_gene: TRBV3-1

CDR3aa: CASSLSGADGDTQYF
v_gene: TRBV4-3

CDR3aa: CASSPMGAVETQYF
v_gene: TRBV7-2

CDR3aa: CASSEGPLNTGELFF
v_gene: TRBV9

CDR3aa: CASTRDRVGGYTF
v_gene: TRBV11-2

CDR3aa: CASSLGNPEGGYTF
v_gene: TRBV5-4

CDR3aa: CASSRASLSDTQYF
v_gene: TRBV5-1

CDR3aa: CASSFSPRKETQYF
v_gene: TRBV7-2

CDR3aa: CASSPSGNQPQHF
v_gene: TRBV12-3/TRBV12-4

CDR3aa: CASSRNLAGGFSETQYF
v_gene: TRBV4-2

CDR3aa: CATGGGWQPQHF
v_gene: TRBV6-2/TRBV6-3

CDR3aa: CAIQASTGNTIYF
v_gene: TRBV25-1

CDR3aa: CASSQDPYNEQFF
v_gene: TRBV6-2/TRBV6-3

CDR3aa: CASSLGQGAYNEQFF
v_gene: TRBV7-2

CDR3aa: CASQAGASEQYF
v_gene: TRBV13

CDR3aa: CASSLDWRLKYF
v_gene: TRBV7-9

CDR3aa: CASSTGSAGQETQYF
v_gene: TRBV5-1

CDR3aa: CASSPLGDEFYEQYF
v_gene: TRBV18

CDR3aa: CASSAEPENTEAFF
v_gene: TRBV10-1

CDR3aa: CASSEKRPPRGELFF
v_gene: TRBV12-3/TRBV12-4

CDR3aa: CASSVTELNTEAFF
v_gene: TRBV9

CDR3aa: CASSPRRDRGPLTGANVLTF
v_gene: TRBV9

CDR3aa: CSAISGKETQYF
v_gene: TRBV20-1

CDR3aa: CATSRDRDAWEQYF
v_gene: TRBV15

CDR3aa: CASSPTAGQINSPLHF
v_gene: TRBV4-2